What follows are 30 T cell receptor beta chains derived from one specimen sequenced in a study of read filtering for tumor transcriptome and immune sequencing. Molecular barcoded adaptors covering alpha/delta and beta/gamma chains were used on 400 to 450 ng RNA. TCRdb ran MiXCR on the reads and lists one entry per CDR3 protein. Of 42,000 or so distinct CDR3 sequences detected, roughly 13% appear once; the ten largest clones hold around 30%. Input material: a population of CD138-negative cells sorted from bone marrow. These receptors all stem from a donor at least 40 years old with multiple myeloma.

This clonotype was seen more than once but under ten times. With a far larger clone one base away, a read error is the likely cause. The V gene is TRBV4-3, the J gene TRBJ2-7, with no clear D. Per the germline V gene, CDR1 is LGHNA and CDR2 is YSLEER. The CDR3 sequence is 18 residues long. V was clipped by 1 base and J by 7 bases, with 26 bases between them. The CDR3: CASSQVRSQLTRPNEQYF. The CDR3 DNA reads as TGCGCCAGCAGCCAAGTTAGGTCACAACTAACTCGCCCCAATGAGCAGTACTTC.

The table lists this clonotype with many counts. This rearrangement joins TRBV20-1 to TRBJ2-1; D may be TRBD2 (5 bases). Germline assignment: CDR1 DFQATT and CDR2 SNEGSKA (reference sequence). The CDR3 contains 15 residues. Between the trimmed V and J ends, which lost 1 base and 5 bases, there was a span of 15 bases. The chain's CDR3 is CSARVASRGNNEQFF. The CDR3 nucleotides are TGCAGTGCTAGAGTAGCGTCTAGAGGAAACAATGAGCAGTTCTTC.

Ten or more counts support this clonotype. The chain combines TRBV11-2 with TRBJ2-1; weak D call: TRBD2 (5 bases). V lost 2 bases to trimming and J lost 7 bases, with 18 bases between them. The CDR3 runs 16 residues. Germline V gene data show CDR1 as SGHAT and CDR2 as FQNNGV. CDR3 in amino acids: CASSLIGRGAENEQFF. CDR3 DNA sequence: TGTGCCAGCAGCTTAATCGGGCGCGGAGCGGAAAATGAGCAGTTCTTC.

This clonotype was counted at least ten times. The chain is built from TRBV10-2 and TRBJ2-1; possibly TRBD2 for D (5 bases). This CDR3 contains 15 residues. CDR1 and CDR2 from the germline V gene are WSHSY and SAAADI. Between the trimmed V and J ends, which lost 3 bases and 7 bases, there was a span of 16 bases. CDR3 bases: TGCGCCAGCAGTGAAGACTACCTGGCGAGAAATGAGCAGTTCTTC. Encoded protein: CASSEDYLARNEQFF.

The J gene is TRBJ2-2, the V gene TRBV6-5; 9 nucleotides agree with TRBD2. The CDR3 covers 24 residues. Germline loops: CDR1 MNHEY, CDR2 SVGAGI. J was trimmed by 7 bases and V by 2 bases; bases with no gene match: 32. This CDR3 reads CASSYTPPGFFSGSNTNTGGELFF. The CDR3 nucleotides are TGTGCCAGCAGTTACACCCCTCCAGGCTTTTTTAGCGGGAGCAACACGAACACGGGCGGGGAGCTGTTTTTT.

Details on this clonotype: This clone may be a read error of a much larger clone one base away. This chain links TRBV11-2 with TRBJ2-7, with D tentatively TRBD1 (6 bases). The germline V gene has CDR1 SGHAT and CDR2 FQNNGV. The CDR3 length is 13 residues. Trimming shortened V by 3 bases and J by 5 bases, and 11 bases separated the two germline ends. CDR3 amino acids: CASSLGHRNEQYF. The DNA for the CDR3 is TGTGCCAGCAGCTTGGGACACAGAAACGAGCAGTACTTC.

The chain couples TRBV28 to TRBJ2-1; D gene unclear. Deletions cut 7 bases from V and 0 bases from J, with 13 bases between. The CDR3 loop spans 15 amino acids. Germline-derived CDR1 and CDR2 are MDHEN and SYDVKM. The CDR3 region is CASIPTGGSYNEQFF. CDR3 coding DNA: TGTGCCAGCATCCCGACTGGCGGCTCCTACAATGAGCAGTTCTTC.

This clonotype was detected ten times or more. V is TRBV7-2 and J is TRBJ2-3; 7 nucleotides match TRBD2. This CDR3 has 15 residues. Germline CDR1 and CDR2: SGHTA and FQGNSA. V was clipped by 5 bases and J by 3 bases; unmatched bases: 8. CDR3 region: CASSLSSGRTDTQYF. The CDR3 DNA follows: TGTGCCAGCAGCCTTTCTAGCGGACGGACAGATACGCAGTATTTT.

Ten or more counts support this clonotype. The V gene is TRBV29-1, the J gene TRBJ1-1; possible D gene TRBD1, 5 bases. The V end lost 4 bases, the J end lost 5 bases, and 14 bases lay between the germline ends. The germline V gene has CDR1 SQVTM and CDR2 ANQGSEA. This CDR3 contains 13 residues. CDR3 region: CSVGSREVTEAFF. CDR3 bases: TGCAGCGTTGGGAGCAGGGAGGTGACTGAAGCTTTCTTT.

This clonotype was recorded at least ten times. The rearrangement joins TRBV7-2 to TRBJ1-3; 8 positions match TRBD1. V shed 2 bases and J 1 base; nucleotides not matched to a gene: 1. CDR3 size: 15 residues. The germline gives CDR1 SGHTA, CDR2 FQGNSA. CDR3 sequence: CASSLTGGSGNTIYF. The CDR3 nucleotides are TGTGCCAGCAGCTTAACAGGGGGATCTGGAAACACCATATATTTT. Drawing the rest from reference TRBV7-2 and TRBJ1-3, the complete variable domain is GAGVSQSPSNKVTEKGKDVELRCDPISGHTALYWYRQSLGQGLEFLIYFQGNSAPDKSGLPSDRFSAERTGGSVSTLTIQRTQQEDSAVYLCASSLTGGSGNTIYFGEGSWLTVV.

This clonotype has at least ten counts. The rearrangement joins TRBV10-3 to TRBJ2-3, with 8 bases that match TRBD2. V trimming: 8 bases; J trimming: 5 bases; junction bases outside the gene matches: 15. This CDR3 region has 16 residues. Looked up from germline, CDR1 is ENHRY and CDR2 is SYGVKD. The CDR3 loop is CAIRGGSGIAEDTQYF. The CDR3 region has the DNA TGTGCCATCCGGGGGGGGAGCGGAATAGCTGAAGATACGCAGTATTTT.

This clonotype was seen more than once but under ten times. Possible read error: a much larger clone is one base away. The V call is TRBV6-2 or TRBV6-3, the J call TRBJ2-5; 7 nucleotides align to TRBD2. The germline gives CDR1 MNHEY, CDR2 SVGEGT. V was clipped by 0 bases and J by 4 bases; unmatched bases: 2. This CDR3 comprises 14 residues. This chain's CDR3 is CASSYSWEGETQYF. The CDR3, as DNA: TGTGCCAGCAGTTACTCGTGGGAGGGAGAGACCCAGTACTTC.

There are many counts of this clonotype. The CDR3 spells CSVDPAGGPNGELFF. The CDR3 DNA reads as TGCAGCGTGGACCCAGCGGGAGGGCCTAACGGGGAGCTGTTTTTT. This chain connects TRBV29-1 to TRBJ2-2, with 10 bases fitting TRBD2. J lost 7 bases, V lost 6 bases, and 11 bases had no gene match. CDR1 SQVTM and CDR2 ANQGSEA come from the germline V gene. The CDR3 is made up of 15 amino acids.

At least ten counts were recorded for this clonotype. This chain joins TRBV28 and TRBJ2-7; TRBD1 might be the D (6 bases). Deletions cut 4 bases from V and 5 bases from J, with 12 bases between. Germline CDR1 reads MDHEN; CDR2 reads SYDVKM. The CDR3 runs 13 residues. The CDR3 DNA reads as TGTGCCAGCAGTTACAGGGCAGTCCACGAGCAGTACTTC. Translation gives CASSYRAVHEQYF.

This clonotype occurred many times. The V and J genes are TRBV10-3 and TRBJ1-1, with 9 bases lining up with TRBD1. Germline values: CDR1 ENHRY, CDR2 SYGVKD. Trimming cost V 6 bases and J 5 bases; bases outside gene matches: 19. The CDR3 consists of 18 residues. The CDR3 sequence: CAISAGQGRGGLSTEAFF. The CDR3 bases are TGTGCCATCAGCGCGGGACAGGGAAGAGGGGGGTTAAGTACTGAAGCTTTCTTT.

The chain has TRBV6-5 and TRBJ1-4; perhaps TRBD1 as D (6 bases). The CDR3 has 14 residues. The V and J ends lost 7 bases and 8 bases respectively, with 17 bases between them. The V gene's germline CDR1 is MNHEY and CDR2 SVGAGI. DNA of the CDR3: TGTGCCAGCACCGACGGGGGGGCTGAGGAAAAACTGTTTTTT. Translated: CASTDGGAEEKLFF.

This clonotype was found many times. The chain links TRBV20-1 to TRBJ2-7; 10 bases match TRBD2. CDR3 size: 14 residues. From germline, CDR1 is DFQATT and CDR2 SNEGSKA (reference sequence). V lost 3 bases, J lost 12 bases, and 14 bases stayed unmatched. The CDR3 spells CSASPGTSVFPGYF. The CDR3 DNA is TGCAGTGCTAGCCCTGGGACTAGCGTCTTTCCGGGGTACTTC.

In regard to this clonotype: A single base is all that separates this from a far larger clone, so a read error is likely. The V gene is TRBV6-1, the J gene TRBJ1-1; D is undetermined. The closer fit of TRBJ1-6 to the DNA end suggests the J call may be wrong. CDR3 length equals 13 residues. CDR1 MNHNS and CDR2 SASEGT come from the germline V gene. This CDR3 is CTSSLARDSPLHF. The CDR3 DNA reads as TGTACCAGCAGTTTGGCCCGAGATTCACCCCTCCACTTT.

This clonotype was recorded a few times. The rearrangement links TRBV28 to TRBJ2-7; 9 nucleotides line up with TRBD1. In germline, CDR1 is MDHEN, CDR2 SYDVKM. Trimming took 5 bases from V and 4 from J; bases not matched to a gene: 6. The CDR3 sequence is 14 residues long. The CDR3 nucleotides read TGTGCCAGCAGTACAGGGACAGGGAGGTACGAGCAGTACTTC. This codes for CASSTGTGRYEQYF. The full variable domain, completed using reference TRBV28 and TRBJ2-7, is DVKVTQSSRYLVKRTGEKVFLECVQDMDHENMFWYRQDPGLGLRLIYFSYDVKMKEKGDIPEGYSVSREKKERFSLILESASTNQTSMYLCASSTGTGRYEQYFGPGTRLTVT.

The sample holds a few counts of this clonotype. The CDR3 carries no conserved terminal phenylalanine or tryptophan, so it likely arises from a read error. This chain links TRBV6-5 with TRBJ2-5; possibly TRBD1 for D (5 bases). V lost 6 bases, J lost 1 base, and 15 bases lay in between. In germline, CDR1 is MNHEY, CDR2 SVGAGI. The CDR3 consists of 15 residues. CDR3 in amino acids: CASSRRRQSQETQYY. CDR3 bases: TGTGCCAGCAGCAGACGTCGACAGTCCCAAGAGACCCAGTACTAC.

CDR3 DNA: TGTGCCAGCAGCTTGGTTGGGGATGAGCAGTTCTTC. Translation gives CASSLVGDEQFF. This chain uses TRBV7-9 with TRBJ2-1; no clear D gene. Germline CDR1 and CDR2: SEHNR and FQNEAQ (reference sequence). V shed 3 bases and J shed 8 bases, with 8 bases lying between them. The CDR3 runs 12 residues.

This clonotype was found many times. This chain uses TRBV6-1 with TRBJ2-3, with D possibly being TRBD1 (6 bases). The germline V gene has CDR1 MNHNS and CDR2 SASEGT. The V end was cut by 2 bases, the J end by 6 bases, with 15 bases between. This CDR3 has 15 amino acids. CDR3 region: CASSEWAGVRDTQYF. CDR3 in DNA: TGTGCCAGCAGTGAATGGGCAGGGGTACGCGATACGCAGTATTTT.

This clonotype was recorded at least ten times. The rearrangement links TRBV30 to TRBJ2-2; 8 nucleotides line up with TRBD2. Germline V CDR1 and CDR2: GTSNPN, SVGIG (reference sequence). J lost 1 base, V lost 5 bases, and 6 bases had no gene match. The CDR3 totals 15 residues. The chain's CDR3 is CAWGGLAGNTGELFF. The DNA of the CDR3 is TGTGCCTGGGGGGGGCTAGCGGGGAACACCGGGGAGCTGTTTTTT.

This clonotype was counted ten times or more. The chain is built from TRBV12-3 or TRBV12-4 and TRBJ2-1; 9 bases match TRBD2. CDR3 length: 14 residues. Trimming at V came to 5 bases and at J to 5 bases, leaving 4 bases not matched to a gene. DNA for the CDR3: TGTGCCAGCAGTCCCGTAGCGGGAGACAATGAGCAGTTCTTC. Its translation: CASSPVAGDNEQFF.

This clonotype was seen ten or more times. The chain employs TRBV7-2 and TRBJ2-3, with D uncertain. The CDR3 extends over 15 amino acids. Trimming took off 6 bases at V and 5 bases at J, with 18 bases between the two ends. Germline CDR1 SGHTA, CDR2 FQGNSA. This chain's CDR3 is CASSPRTHQGDTQYF. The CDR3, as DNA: TGTGCCAGCAGTCCCAGGACCCACCAAGGAGATACGCAGTATTTT. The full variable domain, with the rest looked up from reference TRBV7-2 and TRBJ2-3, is GAGVSQSPSNKVTEKGKDVELRCDPISGHTALYWYRQSLGQGLEFLIYFQGNSAPDKSGLPSDRFSAERTGGSVSTLTIQRTQQEDSAVYLCASSPRTHQGDTQYFGPGTRLTVL.

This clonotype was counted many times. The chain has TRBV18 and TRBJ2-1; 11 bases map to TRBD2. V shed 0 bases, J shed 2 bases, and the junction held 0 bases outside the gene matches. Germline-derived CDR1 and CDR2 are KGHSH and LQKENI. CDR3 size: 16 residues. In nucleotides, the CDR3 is TGTGCCAGCTCACCACCTAGCGGGAGGGCCTACAATGAGCAGTTCTTC. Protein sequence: CASSPPSGRAYNEQFF.

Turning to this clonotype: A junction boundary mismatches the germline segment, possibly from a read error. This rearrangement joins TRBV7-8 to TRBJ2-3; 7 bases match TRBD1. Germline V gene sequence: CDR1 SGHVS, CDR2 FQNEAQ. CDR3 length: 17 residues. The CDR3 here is CACSFRRTGLVVDTQYF. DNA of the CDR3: TGTGCCTGCAGCTTCCGGAGGACAGGCCTAGTGGTAGATACGCAGTATTTT.

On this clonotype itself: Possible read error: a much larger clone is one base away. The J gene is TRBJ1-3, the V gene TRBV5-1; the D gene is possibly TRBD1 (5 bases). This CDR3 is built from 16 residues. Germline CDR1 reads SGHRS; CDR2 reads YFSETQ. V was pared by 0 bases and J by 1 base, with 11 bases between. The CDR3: CASSLDYGGSGNTIYF. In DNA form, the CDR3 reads TGCGCCAGCAGCTTGGATTACGGGGGATCTGGAAACACCATATATTTT.

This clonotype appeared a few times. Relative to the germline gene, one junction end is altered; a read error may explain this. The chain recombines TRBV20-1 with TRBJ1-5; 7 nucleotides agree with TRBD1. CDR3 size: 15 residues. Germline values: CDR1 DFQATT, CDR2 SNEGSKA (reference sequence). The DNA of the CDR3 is TGCAGGGCTAGAGACTACAGGGGCGAAGCGGAGCCCCAGCATTTT. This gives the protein CRARDYRGEAEPQHF.

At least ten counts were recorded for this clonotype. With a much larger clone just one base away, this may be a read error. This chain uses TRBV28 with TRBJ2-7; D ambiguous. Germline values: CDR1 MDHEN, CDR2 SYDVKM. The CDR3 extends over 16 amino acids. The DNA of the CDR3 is TGTGCCAGCGGTTTATTGGGAAGTCGTCCCTCCTACGAGCAGTACTTC. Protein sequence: CASGLLGSRPSYEQYF. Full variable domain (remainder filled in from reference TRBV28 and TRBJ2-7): DVKVTQSSRYLVKRTGEKVFLECVQDMDHENMFWYRQDPGLGLRLIYFSYDVKMKEKGDIPEGYSVSREKKERFSLILESASTNQTSMYLCASGLLGSRPSYEQYFGPGTRLTVT.